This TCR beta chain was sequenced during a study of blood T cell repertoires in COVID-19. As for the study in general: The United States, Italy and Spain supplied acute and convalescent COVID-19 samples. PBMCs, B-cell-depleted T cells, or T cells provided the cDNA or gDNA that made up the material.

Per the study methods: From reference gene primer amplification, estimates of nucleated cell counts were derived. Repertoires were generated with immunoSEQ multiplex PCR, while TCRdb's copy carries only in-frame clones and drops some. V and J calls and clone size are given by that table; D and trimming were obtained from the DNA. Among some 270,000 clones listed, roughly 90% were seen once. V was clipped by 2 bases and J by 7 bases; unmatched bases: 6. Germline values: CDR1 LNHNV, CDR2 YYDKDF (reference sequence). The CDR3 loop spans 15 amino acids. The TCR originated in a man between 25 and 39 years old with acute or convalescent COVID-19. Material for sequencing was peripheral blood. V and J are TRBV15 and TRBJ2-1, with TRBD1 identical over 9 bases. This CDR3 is CATSRPGTGRNEQFF. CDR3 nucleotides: TGTGCCACCAGCAGACCTGGGACAGGGAGGAATGAGCAGTTCTTC.